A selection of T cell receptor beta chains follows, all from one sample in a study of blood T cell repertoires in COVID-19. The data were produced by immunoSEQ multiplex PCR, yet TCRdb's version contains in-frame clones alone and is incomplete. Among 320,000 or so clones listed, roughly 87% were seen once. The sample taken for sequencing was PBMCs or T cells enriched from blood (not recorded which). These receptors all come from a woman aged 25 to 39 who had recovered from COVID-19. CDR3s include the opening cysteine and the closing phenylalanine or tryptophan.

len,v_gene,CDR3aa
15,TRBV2,CASSQRGGRYDEQYF
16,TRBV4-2,CASSQEAQGGFDEQYF
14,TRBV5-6,CASSHPLRRNEQFF
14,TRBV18,CASSAAYGVTEAFF
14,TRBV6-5,CASSTTGSGSPLHF
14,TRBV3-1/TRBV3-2,CASSPSRGGTEAFF
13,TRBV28,CASRKQGGNTIYF
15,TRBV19,CASTPGTGEGQPQHF
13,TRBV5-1,CASSARGSTEAFF
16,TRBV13,CASSPLVRTGPYGYTF
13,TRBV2,CASTRMGRDEQYF
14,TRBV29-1,CSVEGRGAGDTQYF
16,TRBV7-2,CASSPGLAGRTGELFF
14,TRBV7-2,CASSLIAGGETQYF
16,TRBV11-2,CASSINRGSGTDTQYF
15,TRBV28,CASSSRQGGNYGYTF
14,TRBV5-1,CASRWDRDVDGYTF
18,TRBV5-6,CASSSASFFRGDQETQYF
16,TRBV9,CASSAGTSGTQETQYF
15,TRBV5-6,CASSLYQRGYNEQFF
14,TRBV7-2,CASSLAHRGYGYTF
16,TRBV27,CASSQLTGQGVSGYTF